The 24 T cell receptor beta chains presented below share a single source sample, sequenced in a study of T cell responses to AZD1222 COVID-19 vaccine. Profiled with immunoSEQ multiplex PCR; TCRdb holds only in-frame clones, not every one. The sample carries about 110,000 clones, roughly 90% recorded once. The material sequenced was peripheral blood, taken on day 0 of AZD1222 vaccination. All receptors derive from an adult in good health.

The chain employs TRBV28 and TRBJ2-2, with D possibly TRBD2 on 7 matching bases. Germline CDR1 reads MDHEN; CDR2 reads SYDVKM. Trimming left V 2 bases short and J 3 bases short, with 10 bases between. The CDR3 has 15 amino acids. The DNA for the CDR3 is TGTGCCAGCAGTTTAGGGGGGGCGGACACCGGGGAGCTGTTTTTT. Protein sequence: CASSLGGADTGELFF.

In its sample, this clone was seen once. The chain combines TRBV5-4 with TRBJ2-2; 8 bases map to TRBD1. V shed 4 bases, J shed 3 bases, and the junction held 8 bases outside the gene matches. This CDR3 spans 16 amino acids. Germline CDR1 reads SGHNT; CDR2 reads YYREEE (reference sequence). In DNA, the CDR3 is TGTGCCAGCAGCACCCGACAGGGGACGGACACCGGGGAGCTGTTTTTT. Amino acid sequence: CASSTRQGTDTGELFF.

V is TRBV5-1 and J is TRBJ1-1; perhaps TRBD1 as D (6 bases). V was clipped by 2 bases and J by 4 bases, with 15 bases between them. The CDR3 totals 15 residues. Germline lookup yields CDR1 SGHRS and CDR2 YFSETQ. CDR3 DNA: TGCGCCAGCAGCTTACAGGGCAGAGGAGGCACTGAAGCTTTCTTT. Amino acids: CASSLQGRGGTEAFF.

The chain combines TRBV7-2 with TRBJ2-1, with TRBD2 matching over 12 bases. Germline trimming cut 3 bases from V and 7 bases from J; bases unmatched to any gene: 7. The CDR3 is 16 residues long. Per the germline V gene, CDR1 is SGHTA and CDR2 is FQGNSA. The CDR3 loop is CASSFPLAGGRNEQFF. CDR3 nucleotide sequence: TGTGCCAGCAGCTTCCCCCTAGCGGGAGGGAGGAATGAGCAGTTCTTC.

The chain uses TRBV5-1 and TRBJ2-1; 9 bases align to TRBD2. This CDR3 contains 18 residues. Looked up from germline, CDR1 is SGHRS and CDR2 is YFSETQ. The V and J ends lost 0 bases and 0 bases, in that order; junction bases with no gene match: 7. CDR3 sequence: CASSLELLAGNSYNEQFF. The CDR3 DNA follows: TGCGCCAGCAGCTTGGAGCTACTAGCGGGTAACTCCTACAATGAGCAGTTCTTC.

CDR3 nucleotide sequence: TGTGCCAGCAGCAAGACTAGCGGGAGGGTGTACGAGCAGTACTTC. Translated, it gives CASSKTSGRVYEQYF. V is TRBV14 and J is TRBJ2-7, with 14 bases aligning to TRBD2. J was trimmed by 4 bases and V by 5 bases; bases with no gene match: 4. Germline CDR1 reads SGHDN; CDR2 reads FVKESK. The CDR3 has 15 residues. Using reference TRBV14 and TRBJ2-7 for the parts outside the CDR3, the full variable domain is EAGVTQFPSHSVIEKGQTVTLRCDPISGHDNLYWYRRVMGKEIKFLLHFVKESKQDESGMPNNRFLAERTGGTYSTLKVQPAELEDSGVYFCASSKTSGRVYEQYFGPGTRLTVT.

The rearrangement links TRBV30 to TRBJ2-3; no firm D call. CDR3 length: 11 residues. Germline V lookup: CDR1 GTSNPN, CDR2 SVGIG (reference sequence). Trimming took off 8 bases at V and 6 bases at J, with 12 bases between the two ends. In nucleotides, the CDR3 is TGTGCCACCCGTTCCACCGATACGCAGTATTTT. It translates to CATRSTDTQYF.

This clone was observed a single time. The chain combines TRBV19 with TRBJ1-5; 8 nucleotides match TRBD1. V was pared by 3 bases and J by 4 bases, with 5 bases of the junction left unmatched. Germline assignment: CDR1 LNHDA and CDR2 SQIVND (reference sequence). This CDR3 contains 15 residues. The CDR3 DNA sequence: TGTGCCAGTAGTATCCAGGGGGCTGGAAATCAGCCCCAGCATTTT. The encoded protein is CASSIQGAGNQPQHF.

CDR3 sequence: CASQRVGTLTTEAFF. The CDR3 bases are TGTGCCTCACAACGGGTGGGGACACTTACTACTGAAGCTTTCTTT. The chain has TRBV9 and TRBJ1-1, with D possibly matching TRBD1 (6 bases). CDR3 size: 15 residues. V was trimmed by 10 bases and J by 5 bases, leaving 24 bases between them. Germline V gene sequence: CDR1 SGDLS, CDR2 YYNGEE.

The chain is built from TRBV18 and TRBJ1-1; D unresolved. This CDR3 has 15 amino acids. The V gene's germline CDR1 is KGHSH and CDR2 LQKENI. V was cut by 2 bases and J by 1 base, with 11 bases left in between. CDR3 in amino acids: CASSPFNAQNTEAFF. The CDR3, as DNA: TGTGCCAGCTCACCATTTAACGCGCAGAACACTGAAGCTTTCTTT. Full variable domain (rest looked up from reference TRBV18 and TRBJ1-1): NAGVMQNPRHLVRRRGQEARLRCSPMKGHSHVYWYRQLPEEGLKFMVYLQKENIIDESGMPKERFSAEFPKEGPSILRIQQVVRGDSAAYFCASSPFNAQNTEAFFGQGTRLTVV.

The V and J genes are TRBV3-1 (or the pseudogene TRBV3-2) and TRBJ1-1, with D unclear. Germline V gene lookup returns CDR1 LGHDT and CDR2 YNNKEL (reference sequence). Trimming cost V 1 base and J 5 bases, with 8 bases left between them. This CDR3 spans 13 amino acids. CDR3 region: CASSQGGETEAFF. CDR3 DNA sequence: TGTGCCAGCAGCCAAGGAGGTGAGACTGAAGCTTTCTTT.

Written as DNA, the CDR3 is TGTGCCAGCAGCTTAGCGGCGGATGTGGCGGGGGAATCTAATGAAAAACTGTTTTTT. It encodes CASSLAADVAGESNEKLFF. The rearrangement links TRBV11-1 to TRBJ1-4, with D possibly TRBD1 on 5 matching bases. CDR1 SGHAT and CDR2 FQDESV come from the germline V gene (reference sequence). V was pared by 0 bases and J by 3 bases, with 20 bases between. The length of the CDR3 is 19 residues.

The rearrangement links TRBV6-5 to TRBJ2-7, with TRBD1 matching over 12 bases. This CDR3 comprises 14 residues. CDR1 and CDR2 (germline): MNHEY, SVGAGI. The junction had 11 bases not matched to a gene; V was cut back by 10 bases and J by 7 bases. The CDR3 DNA reads as TGTGCCACCGACCCGGGACAGGGGGCGAGTGAGCAGTACTTC. It encodes CATDPGQGASEQYF.

The chain has TRBV10-3 and TRBJ1-5, with D hard to call. The germline CDR1 and CDR2 sequences are ENHRY and SYGVKD. This CDR3 has 12 amino acids. Trimming removed 3 bases at V and 4 bases at J, with 4 bases between. CDR3 bases: TGTGCCATCAGTGATTCAAATCAGCCCCAGCATTTT. It codes for CAISDSNQPQHF.

V usage is TRBV12-3 or TRBV12-4 and J usage is TRBJ2-7; no firm D call. Trimming took 4 bases from V and 5 from J, leaving 12 bases between them. This CDR3 contains 13 residues. The CDR3 here is CASSYGPGHEQYF. Here the CDR3 DNA reads TGTGCCAGCAGTTACGGGCCTGGACACGAGCAGTACTTC.

The rearrangement joins TRBV28 to TRBJ1-2; unclear D gene. Germline V gene sequence: CDR1 MDHEN, CDR2 SYDVKM. The CDR3 sequence is 12 residues long. V shed 3 bases and J shed 9 bases, with 11 bases lying between them. CDR3 nucleotide sequence: TGTGCCAGCAGTTTGGCAACAAATAGCTACACCTTC. This translates into CASSLATNSYTF.

This chain connects TRBV7-9 to TRBJ1-3; no definite D call. This CDR3 is 12 amino acids long. CDR1 is SEHNR, CDR2 FQNEAQ, per germline (reference sequence). V lost 2 bases and J lost 4, with 3 bases in between. The CDR3 sequence is CASSLRGNTIYF. The CDR3 DNA sequence: TGTGCCAGCAGCTTACGGGGAAACACCATATATTTT.

The chain links TRBV6-2 or TRBV6-3 to TRBJ2-7, with D possibly TRBD1 on 6 matching bases. V was pared by 3 bases and J by 0 bases, with 12 bases between. The CDR3 covers 15 residues. Germline V CDR1 and CDR2: MNHEY, SVGEGT. The CDR3 loop reads CASSYYGTNSYEQYF. The DNA of the CDR3 is TGTGCCAGCAGTTATTATGGGACAAACTCCTACGAGCAGTACTTC.

The genes are TRBV21-1 and TRBJ2-1; the table's D call, TRBD1, was not checked against the DNA. TRBV21-1 represents a pseudogene. The CDR3 has 14 amino acids. The CDR3 DNA reads as TGTGCCAGCAGCGAGGGGCAGGCAGGGGATGAGCAGTTCTTC. Its translation: CASSEGQAGDEQFF.

This clone has a handful of counts. The chain recombines TRBV28 with TRBJ1-2, with 7 bases identical to TRBD1. V lost 5 bases, J lost 8 bases, and 14 bases stayed unmatched. The CDR3 length is 15 residues. CDR1 and CDR2 (germline): MDHEN, SYDVKM. As DNA, the CDR3 is TGTGCCAGCAGTCCGTACGCCACAGGGGAAAGGGGCTACACCTTC. It codes for CASSPYATGERGYTF.

This chain joins TRBV7-2 and TRBJ2-7, with 7 bases that match TRBD1. Germline V gives CDR1 SGHTA, CDR2 FQGNSA. V was clipped by 5 bases and J by 3 bases; unmatched bases: 4. This CDR3 comprises 13 residues. The DNA of the CDR3 is TGTGCCAGCAGCCTTAACAGGGGCTACGAGCAGTACTTC. Translated, it gives CASSLNRGYEQYF.

V is TRBV19 and J is TRBJ1-3; a possible D gene is TRBD1 (5 bases). CDR1 and CDR2 from the germline V gene are LNHDA and SQIVND (reference sequence). The CDR3 runs 16 residues. With 10 bases removed from V and 0 bases from J, the gap between germline ends came to 19 bases. For the CDR3, the DNA is TGTGCCACCCAGAAGACAGCTGCCTTCTCTGGAAACACCATATATTTT. Protein product: CATQKTAAFSGNTIYF.

J is TRBJ1-6 and V is TRBV10-2; 9 nucleotides align to TRBD1. The CDR3 loop spans 14 amino acids. CDR1 is WSHSY and CDR2 is SAAADI in the germline V gene. V dropped 7 bases and J dropped 9; count of bases not matched to a gene: 7. The CDR3 DNA sequence: TGCGCCAGCAATGGACAGGGGTGGGGTTCACCCCTCCACTTT. Translating gives CASNGQGWGSPLHF.

This clone has only a few counts. The chain joins TRBV30 to TRBJ1-2; D remains unclear. The V gene's germline CDR1 is GTSNPN and CDR2 SVGIG (reference sequence). Trimming left V 1 base short and J 3 bases short, with 9 bases between. CDR3 length: 13 residues. The CDR3 region is CAWSEEGYYGYTF. DNA for the CDR3: TGTGCCTGGAGTGAGGAGGGCTACTATGGCTACACCTTC.